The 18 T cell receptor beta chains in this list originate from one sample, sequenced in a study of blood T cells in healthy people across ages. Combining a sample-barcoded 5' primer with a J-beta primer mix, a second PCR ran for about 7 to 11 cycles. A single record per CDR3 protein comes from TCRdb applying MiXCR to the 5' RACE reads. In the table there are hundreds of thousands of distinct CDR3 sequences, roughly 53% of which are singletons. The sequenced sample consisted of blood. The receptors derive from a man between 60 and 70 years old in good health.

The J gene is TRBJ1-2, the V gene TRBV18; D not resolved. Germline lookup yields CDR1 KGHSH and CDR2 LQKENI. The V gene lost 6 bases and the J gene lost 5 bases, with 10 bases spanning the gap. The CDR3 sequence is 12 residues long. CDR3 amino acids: CASSDTTYGYTF. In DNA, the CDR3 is TGTGCCAGCTCCGACACCACGTATGGCTACACCTTC.

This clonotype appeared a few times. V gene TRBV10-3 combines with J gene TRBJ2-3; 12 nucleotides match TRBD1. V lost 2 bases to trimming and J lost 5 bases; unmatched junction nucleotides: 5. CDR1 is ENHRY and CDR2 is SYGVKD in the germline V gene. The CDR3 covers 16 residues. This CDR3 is CAISEGTGGRRDTQYF. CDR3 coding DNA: TGTGCCATCAGTGAGGGGACAGGGGGCCGGAGAGATACGCAGTATTTT.

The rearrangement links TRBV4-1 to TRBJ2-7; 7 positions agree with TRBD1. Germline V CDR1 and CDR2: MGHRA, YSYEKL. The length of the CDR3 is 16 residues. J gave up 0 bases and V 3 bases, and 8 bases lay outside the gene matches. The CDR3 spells CASSQSRDSYSYEQYF. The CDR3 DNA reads TGCGCCAGCAGCCAGTCCCGGGACAGCTACTCCTACGAGCAGTACTTC.

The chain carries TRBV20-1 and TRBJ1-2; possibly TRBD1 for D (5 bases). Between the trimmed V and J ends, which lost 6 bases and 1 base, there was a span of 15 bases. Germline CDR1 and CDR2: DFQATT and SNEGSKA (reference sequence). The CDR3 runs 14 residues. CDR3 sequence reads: CSALKGNFNYGYTF. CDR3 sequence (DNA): TGCAGTGCCCTAAAGGGGAACTTTAACTATGGCTACACCTTC.

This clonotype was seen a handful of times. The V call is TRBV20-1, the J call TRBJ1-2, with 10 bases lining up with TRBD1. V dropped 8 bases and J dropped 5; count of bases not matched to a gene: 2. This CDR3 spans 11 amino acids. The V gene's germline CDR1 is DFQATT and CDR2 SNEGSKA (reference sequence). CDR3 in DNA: TGCAGTCCGGGACAGGGGTATGGCTACACCTTC. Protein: CSPGQGYGYTF.

CDR3 loop: CASSTGVRGYTF. The DNA of the CDR3 is TGTGCCAGCAGCACAGGGGTGCGTGGCTACACCTTC. The chain joins TRBV12-3 or TRBV12-4 to TRBJ1-2, with 7 bases that match TRBD1. This CDR3 region has 12 residues. After removal of 6 bases from V and 7 bases from J, the junction contained 5 bases not matched to a gene.

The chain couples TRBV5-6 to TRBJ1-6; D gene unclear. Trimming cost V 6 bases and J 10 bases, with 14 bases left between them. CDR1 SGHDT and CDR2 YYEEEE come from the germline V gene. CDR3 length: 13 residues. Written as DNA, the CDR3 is TGTGCCAGCAACCGGCGGAGAGACTCACCCCTCCACTTT. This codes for CASNRRRDSPLHF.

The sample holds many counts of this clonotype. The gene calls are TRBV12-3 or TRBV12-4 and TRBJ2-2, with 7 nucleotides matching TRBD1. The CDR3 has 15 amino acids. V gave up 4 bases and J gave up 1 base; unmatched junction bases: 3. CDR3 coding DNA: TGTGCCAGCAGTTCCGGGACAGAGAACACCGGGGAGCTGTTTTTT. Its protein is CASSSGTENTGELFF.

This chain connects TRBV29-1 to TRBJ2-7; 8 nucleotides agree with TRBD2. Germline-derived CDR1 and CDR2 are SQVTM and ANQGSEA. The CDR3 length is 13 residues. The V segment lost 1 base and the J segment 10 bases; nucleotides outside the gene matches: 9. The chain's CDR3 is CSVEVAGGGDQYF. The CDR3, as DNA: TGCAGCGTTGAAGTGGCGGGGGGAGGGGACCAGTACTTC.

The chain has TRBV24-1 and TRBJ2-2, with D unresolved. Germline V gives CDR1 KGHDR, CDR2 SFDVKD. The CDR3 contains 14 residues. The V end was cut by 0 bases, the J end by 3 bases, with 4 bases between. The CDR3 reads CATSDLSYTGELFF. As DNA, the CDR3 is TGTGCCACCAGTGATTTGTCCTACACCGGGGAGCTGTTTTTT.

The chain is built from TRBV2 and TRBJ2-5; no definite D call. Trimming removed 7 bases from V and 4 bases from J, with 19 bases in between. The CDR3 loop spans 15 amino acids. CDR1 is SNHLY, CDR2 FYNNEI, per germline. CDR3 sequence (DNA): TGTGCCAGCACCGCTCGACTCCCCACCGGAGAGACCCAGTACTTC. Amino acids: CASTARLPTGETQYF. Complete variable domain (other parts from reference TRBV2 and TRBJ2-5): EPEVTQTPSHQVTQMGQEVILRCVPISNHLYFYWYRQILGQKVEFLVSFYNNEISEKSEIFDDQFSVERPDGSNFTLKIRSTKLEDSAMYFCASTARLPTGETQYFGPGTRLLVL.

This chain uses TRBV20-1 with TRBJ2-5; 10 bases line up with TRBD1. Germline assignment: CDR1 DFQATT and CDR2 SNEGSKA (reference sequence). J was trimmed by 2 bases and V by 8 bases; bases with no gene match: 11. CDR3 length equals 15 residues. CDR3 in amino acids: CSTGGRDRGQETQYF. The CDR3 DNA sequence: TGCAGTACTGGGGGCCGGGACAGGGGACAAGAGACCCAGTACTTC.

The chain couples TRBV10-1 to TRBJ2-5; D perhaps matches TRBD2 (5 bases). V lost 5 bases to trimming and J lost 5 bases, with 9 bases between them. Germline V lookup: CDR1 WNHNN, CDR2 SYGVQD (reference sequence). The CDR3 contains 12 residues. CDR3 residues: CASSHGVETQYF. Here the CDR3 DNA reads TGCGCCAGCAGTCACGGGGTGGAGACCCAGTACTTC.

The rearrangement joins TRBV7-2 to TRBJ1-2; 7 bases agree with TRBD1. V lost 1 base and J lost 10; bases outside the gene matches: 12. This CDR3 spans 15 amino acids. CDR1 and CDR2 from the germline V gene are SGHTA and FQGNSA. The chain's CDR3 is CASSLVRGVRGDYTF. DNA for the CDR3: TGTGCCAGCAGCTTAGTCCGCGGGGTCAGGGGGGACTACACCTTC.

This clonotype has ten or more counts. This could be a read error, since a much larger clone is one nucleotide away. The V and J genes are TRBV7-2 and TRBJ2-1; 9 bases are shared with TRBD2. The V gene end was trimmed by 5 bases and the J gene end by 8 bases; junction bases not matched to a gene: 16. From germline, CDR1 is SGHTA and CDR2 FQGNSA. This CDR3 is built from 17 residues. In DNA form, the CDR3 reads TGTGCCAGCAGCCCAGGCGGGGGACGAGCGGGGGGCTATGAGCAGTTCTTC. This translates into CASSPGGGRAGGYEQFF.

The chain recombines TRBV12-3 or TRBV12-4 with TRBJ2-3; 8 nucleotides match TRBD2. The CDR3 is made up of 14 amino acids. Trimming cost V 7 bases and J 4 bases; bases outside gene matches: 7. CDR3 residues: CASTQRGGPDTQYF. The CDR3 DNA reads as TGTGCCAGCACCCAACGGGGGGGACCAGATACGCAGTATTTT.

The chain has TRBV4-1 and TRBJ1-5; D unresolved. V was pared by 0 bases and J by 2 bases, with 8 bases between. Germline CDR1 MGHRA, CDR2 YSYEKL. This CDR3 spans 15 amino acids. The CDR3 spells CASSQEPHGNQPQHF. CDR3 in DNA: TGCGCCAGCAGCCAAGAACCCCATGGCAATCAGCCCCAGCATTTT.

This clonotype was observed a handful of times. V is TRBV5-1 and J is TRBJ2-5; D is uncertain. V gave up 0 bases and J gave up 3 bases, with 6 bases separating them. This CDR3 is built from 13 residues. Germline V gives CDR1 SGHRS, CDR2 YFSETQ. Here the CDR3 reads CASSLVIEETQYF. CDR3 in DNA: TGCGCCAGCAGCTTGGTAATAGAAGAGACCCAGTACTTC.